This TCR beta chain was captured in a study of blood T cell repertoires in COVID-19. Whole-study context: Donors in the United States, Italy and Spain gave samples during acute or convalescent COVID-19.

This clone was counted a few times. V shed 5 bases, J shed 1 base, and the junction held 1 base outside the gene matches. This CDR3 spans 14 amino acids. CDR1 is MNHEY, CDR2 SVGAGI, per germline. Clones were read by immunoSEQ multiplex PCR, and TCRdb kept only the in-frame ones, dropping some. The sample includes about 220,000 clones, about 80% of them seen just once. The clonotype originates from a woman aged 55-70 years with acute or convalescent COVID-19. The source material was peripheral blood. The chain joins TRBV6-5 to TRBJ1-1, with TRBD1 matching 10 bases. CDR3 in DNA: TGTGCCAGCAGTCGGGACAGGGGGAACACTGAAGCTTTCTTT. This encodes CASSRDRGNTEAFF.